Shown below are 32 T cell receptor beta chains from a single sample sequenced in a study of blood T cell repertoires in COVID-19. The method was immunoSEQ multiplex PCR; TCRdb's version includes in-frame clones alone and lacks a portion of them. The sample has 50,000 to 70,000 clones; about four fifths are singletons. Input material: peripheral blood. The origin of the receptors is a man between 65 and 85 years old with active COVID-19.

The CDR3 loop reads CASSASRGLAVYNEQFF. Written as DNA, the CDR3 is TGTGCCAGCAGCGCTTCAAGGGGACTAGCGGTATACAATGAGCAGTTCTTC. The chain has TRBV9 and TRBJ2-1; the match to TRBD2 covers 11 bases. In germline, CDR1 is SGDLS, CDR2 YYNGEE. The CDR3 is made up of 17 amino acids. With 3 bases clipped from V and 4 bases from J, the junction kept 9 bases outside the gene matches.

This clone was counted once. The J gene is TRBJ2-3, the V gene TRBV5-1; TRBD2 matches at 8 bases. V dropped 4 bases and J dropped 0; count of bases not matched to a gene: 4. This CDR3 comprises 15 residues. The germline V gene has CDR1 SGHRS and CDR2 YFSETQ. In DNA form, the CDR3 reads TGCGCCAGCAGCGTAGCGGGACGTAGCACAGATACGCAGTATTTT. Its translation: CASSVAGRSTDTQYF.

The J gene is TRBJ1-2, the V gene TRBV18; no reliable D call. This CDR3 contains 13 residues. Per the germline V gene, CDR1 is KGHSH and CDR2 is LQKENI. V was shortened by 4 bases and J by 1 base, with 7 bases between the two germline ends. In DNA form, the CDR3 reads TGTGCCAGCTCACTAACAGATAACTATGGCTACACCTTC. Its protein product is CASSLTDNYGYTF.

V and J are TRBV11-2 and TRBJ2-6, with D possibly being TRBD2 (5 bases). CDR3 size: 16 residues. Germline-derived CDR1 and CDR2 are SGHAT and FQNNGV. The V end lost 2 bases, the J end lost 0 bases, and 8 bases lay between the germline ends. The CDR3 spells CASSLLGSSGANVLTF. DNA of the CDR3: TGTGCCAGCAGCTTACTGGGGAGCTCTGGGGCCAACGTCCTGACTTTC.

The chain has TRBV2 and TRBJ2-7, with a possible D match to TRBD2 (6 bases). Germline V gives CDR1 SNHLY, CDR2 FYNNEI. This CDR3 region has 14 residues. The germline V and J ends were trimmed by 7 bases and 3 bases, with 16 bases remaining between them. CDR3 loop: CASTGGESFYEQYF. Written as DNA, the CDR3 is TGTGCCAGCACCGGCGGGGAATCCTTCTACGAGCAGTACTTC.

V is TRBV5-5 and J is TRBJ1-2, with 7 bases aligning to TRBD1. The J segment lost 4 bases and the V segment lost 4 bases, leaving 13 bases of the junction unmatched. Germline assignment: CDR1 SGHKS and CDR2 YYEKEE (reference sequence). There are 16 residues in the CDR3. The CDR3 DNA sequence: TGTGCCAGCAGCCCGGAATCGGGACAGTTAAGCTATGGCTACACCTTC. Translated, it gives CASSPESGQLSYGYTF.

The gene calls are TRBV9 and TRBJ2-4, with unresolved D. The CDR3 extends over 14 amino acids. V lost 0 bases, J lost 3 bases, and 7 bases lay in between. Germline CDR1 is SGDLS and CDR2 is YYNGEE. CDR3 sequence (DNA): TGTGCCAGCAGCGTAGCGCCGGGCAAAAACATTCAGTACTTC. This encodes CASSVAPGKNIQYF.

The gene calls are TRBV7-2 and TRBJ2-5; TRBD2 agrees at 12 bases. Germline lookup yields CDR1 SGHTA and CDR2 FQGNSA. The J segment lost 2 bases and the V segment lost 4 bases, leaving 11 bases of the junction unmatched. The CDR3 covers 18 residues. The chain's CDR3 is CASSSLAGGLVVQETQYF. In DNA form, the CDR3 reads TGTGCCAGCAGCTCACTAGCGGGAGGATTAGTAGTACAAGAGACCCAGTACTTC.

The gene calls are TRBV5-1 and TRBJ2-7; the D is unclear. The CDR3 covers 15 residues. The V gene's germline CDR1 is SGHRS and CDR2 YFSETQ. The germline V and J ends were trimmed by 0 bases and 3 bases, with 13 bases remaining between them. The DNA for the CDR3 is TGCGCCAGCAGCTTGGTAGCCTTCCGAGGCTACGAGCAGTACTTC. Its protein product is CASSLVAFRGYEQYF.

The chain carries TRBV27 and TRBJ1-1, with 9 bases that match TRBD1. This CDR3 contains 14 residues. The V segment lost 4 bases and the J segment 1 base; nucleotides outside the gene matches: 1. CDR1 and CDR2 from the germline V gene are MNHEY and SMNVEV (reference sequence). CDR3 sequence: CASSYRGRNTEAFF. The CDR3 DNA follows: TGTGCCAGCAGTTACAGGGGGCGGAACACTGAAGCTTTCTTT.

In regard to this clone: The germline gene is not matched at one end of the junction; a read error may be the cause. V usage is TRBV12-3 or TRBV12-4 and J usage is TRBJ2-2, with TRBD2 matching over 11 bases. The CDR3 runs 13 residues. For the CDR3, the DNA is TGTGCCAGCAGTCTAGCGGGAGGTGGGGAGCTGTTTTTT. It translates to CASSLAGGGELFF.

The chain has TRBV11-2 and TRBJ2-7; TRBD2 matches 9 bases. Germline V gene data show CDR1 as SGHAT and CDR2 as FQNNGV. Unmatched junction bases numbered 10, after V lost 1 base and J lost 3 bases. The CDR3 consists of 17 residues. CDR3 sequence: CASSLVNVGGRGYEQYF. In DNA, the CDR3 is TGTGCCAGCAGCTTAGTAAACGTGGGCGGGAGGGGCTACGAGCAGTACTTC.

This clone was detected a few times. The rearrangement links TRBV2 to TRBJ2-1; D possibly corresponds to TRBD1 (6 bases). The CDR3 contains 13 residues. Germline assignment: CDR1 SNHLY and CDR2 FYNNEI. V lost 5 bases and J 9 bases, leaving 14 bases between the germline ends. The CDR3 reads CASSRQGLVEQFF. The CDR3 nucleotides are TGTGCCAGCAGTAGGCAGGGGTTGGTTGAGCAGTTCTTC.

For the CDR3, the DNA is TGTGCCTGGAGTAACTTACGAAGGAGTGAAAAACTGTTTTTT. Amino acids: CAWSNLRRSEKLFF. The chain combines TRBV30 with TRBJ1-4; D ambiguous. Germline lookup yields CDR1 GTSNPN and CDR2 SVGIG (reference sequence). There are 14 residues in the CDR3. The germline V and J ends were trimmed by 2 bases and 7 bases, with 14 bases remaining between them.

This clone was observed once. The V call is TRBV6-4, the J call TRBJ2-7, with TRBD1 matching over 10 bases. The ends lost 2 bases at V and 6 bases at J; junction bases unmatched: 7. Germline V gene sequence: CDR1 MRHNA, CDR2 SNTAGT. This CDR3 spans 15 amino acids. The CDR3 region has the DNA TGTGCCAGCAGTGACACCGACAGGGGGCGAGGCGAGCAGTACTTC. It codes for CASSDTDRGRGEQYF.

This clone was counted between two and nine times. The V and J genes are TRBV2 and TRBJ1-2, with 9 bases aligning to TRBD1. This CDR3 comprises 12 residues. Trimming took 9 bases from V and 7 from J; bases not matched to a gene: 6. Germline CDR1 SNHLY, CDR2 FYNNEI. CDR3 sequence reads: CASLGTGSGYTF. In DNA form, the CDR3 reads TGTGCCAGTCTCGGGACAGGGAGTGGCTACACCTTC.

This CDR3 reads CASSSSGGDTQYF. The CDR3 nucleotides read TGTGCCAGCAGCTCTAGCGGTGGAGATACGCAGTATTTT. The chain joins TRBV7-3 to TRBJ2-3; 7 positions agree with TRBD2. Germline V gives CDR1 SGHTA, CDR2 FQGTGA. The CDR3 has 13 residues. The V and J ends lost 4 bases and 5 bases, in that order; junction bases with no gene match: 3.

This chain connects TRBV28 to TRBJ2-3, with 11 bases aligning to TRBD2. V was clipped by 2 bases and J by 4 bases; unmatched bases: 5. This CDR3 spans 16 amino acids. CDR1 is MDHEN, CDR2 SYDVKM, per germline. The CDR3 is CASSLPLAGGPDTQYF. The CDR3 DNA reads TGTGCCAGCAGTTTACCTCTAGCGGGAGGCCCAGATACGCAGTATTTT. The full variable domain, rest sourced from reference TRBV28 and TRBJ2-3, is DVKVTQSSRYLVKRTGEKVFLECVQDMDHENMFWYRQDPGLGLRLIYFSYDVKMKEKGDIPEGYSVSREKKERFSLILESASTNQTSMYLCASSLPLAGGPDTQYFGPGTRLTVL.

This clone was seen a few times. CDR3 residues: CASSDRGSGGYTF. The CDR3 bases are TGTGCCAGCAGTGACAGGGGAAGCGGCGGCTACACCTTC. The chain joins TRBV2 to TRBJ1-2, with TRBD1 as a possible D gene (6 bases). V was clipped by 3 bases and J by 8 bases, with 13 bases between them. CDR1 and CDR2 (germline): SNHLY, FYNNEI. This CDR3 has 13 amino acids.

The V call is TRBV7-2, the J call TRBJ2-7; no clear D. Germline loops: CDR1 SGHTA, CDR2 FQGNSA. V was trimmed by 5 bases and J by 0 bases, leaving 11 bases between them. The CDR3 loop spans 14 amino acids. The CDR3 DNA reads TGTGCCAGCAGCGTACGAAGGAGCTCCTACGAGCAGTACTTC. This encodes CASSVRRSSYEQYF.

The chain carries TRBV28 and TRBJ1-3; weak D call: TRBD1 (6 bases). The CDR3 is 15 amino acids. From germline, CDR1 is MDHEN and CDR2 SYDVKM. V shed 5 bases and J shed 7 bases, with 18 bases lying between them. CDR3 amino acids: CASSTPTGLGNTIYF. The CDR3 DNA reads TGTGCCAGCAGTACCCCGACAGGCCTTGGGAACACCATATATTTT.

The chain recombines TRBV7-8 with TRBJ1-3; D unclear. Per the germline V gene, CDR1 is SGHVS and CDR2 is FQNEAQ. Trimming took off 6 bases at V and 2 bases at J, with 11 bases between the two ends. This CDR3 contains 14 residues. CDR3 DNA sequence: TGTGCCAGCAGTAGCCGGGGTGCTGGAAACACCATATATTTT. Its protein is CASSSRGAGNTIYF.

This clone was found once. The genes are TRBV7-8 and TRBJ2-4, with TRBD2 matching over 8 bases. The CDR3 sequence is 18 residues long. In germline, CDR1 is SGHVS, CDR2 FQNEAQ. The ends lost 2 bases at V and 3 bases at J; junction bases unmatched: 12. CDR3 DNA sequence: TGTGCCAGCAGCTTAAGCCGCCGGGGGGGGGATAGCAAAAACATTCAGTACTTC. Its translation: CASSLSRRGGDSKNIQYF.

This clone was seen a few times. V gene TRBV18 combines with J gene TRBJ2-1, with a tentative D call TRBD2 (5 bases). V was clipped by 2 bases and J by 7 bases, with 9 bases between them. The CDR3 sequence is 13 residues long. The germline V gene has CDR1 KGHSH and CDR2 LQKENI. CDR3: CASSPSGGNEQFF. The CDR3 bases are TGTGCCAGCTCACCAAGTGGCGGGAATGAGCAGTTCTTC.

The chain joins TRBV30 to TRBJ2-2, with 9 bases fitting TRBD2. The germline CDR1 and CDR2 sequences are GTSNPN and SVGIG (reference sequence). CDR3 size: 15 residues. V was clipped by 3 bases and J by 6 bases; unmatched bases: 8. The CDR3 sequence is CAWRFSGSFAGELFF. The CDR3 DNA reads TGTGCCTGGAGATTTAGCGGGAGTTTCGCCGGGGAGCTGTTTTTT.

This sequence joins TRBV7-2 and TRBJ2-5; a possible D gene is TRBD1 (6 bases). The V gene lost 1 base and the J gene lost 9 bases, with 12 bases spanning the gap. The germline gives CDR1 SGHTA, CDR2 FQGNSA. The CDR3 has 13 amino acids. In nucleotides, the CDR3 is TGTGCCAGCAGCTTAGACCGCCAGGGGTCCCAGTACTTC. It translates to CASSLDRQGSQYF. Using reference TRBV7-2 and TRBJ2-5 for the parts outside the CDR3, the full variable domain is GAGVSQSPSNKVTEKGKDVELRCDPISGHTALYWYRQSLGQGLEFLIYFQGNSAPDKSGLPSDRFSAERTGGSVSTLTIQRTQQEDSAVYLCASSLDRQGSQYFGPGTRLLVL.

The rearrangement joins TRBV5-6 to TRBJ2-6; D may be TRBD2 (5 bases). Looked up from germline, CDR1 is SGHDT and CDR2 is YYEEEE. The CDR3 length is 18 residues. The V gene lost 1 base and the J gene lost 0 bases, with 14 bases spanning the gap. This CDR3 is CASSLMRAEFSGANVLTF. The CDR3 coding sequence is TGTGCCAGCAGCTTGATGCGGGCAGAATTCTCTGGGGCCAACGTCCTGACTTTC. Using reference TRBV5-6 and TRBJ2-6 for the parts outside the CDR3, the full variable domain is DAGVTQSPTHLIKTRGQQVTLRCSPKSGHDTVSWYQQALGQGPQFIFQYYEEEERQRGNFPDRFSGHQFPNYSSELNVNALLLGDSALYLCASSLMRAEFSGANVLTFGAGSRLTVL.

This rearrangement joins TRBV9 to TRBJ2-3; D is perhaps TRBD2 (6 bases). V lost 0 bases and J 2 bases, leaving 13 bases between the germline ends. The CDR3 runs 16 residues. CDR1 and CDR2 (germline): SGDLS, YYNGEE. The CDR3 loop is CASSVGGSGYTDTQYF. In DNA form, the CDR3 reads TGTGCCAGCAGCGTAGGAGGTAGCGGCTACACAGATACGCAGTATTTT.

The chain is built from TRBV6-1 and TRBJ1-2, with unresolved D. The CDR3 totals 13 residues. Germline assignment: CDR1 MNHNS and CDR2 SASEGT. V dropped 3 bases and J dropped 3 bases, with 8 bases sitting between them. Written as DNA, the CDR3 is TGTGCCAGCAGTGACACGGGATACTATGGCTACACCTTC. It translates to CASSDTGYYGYTF.

The chain uses TRBV27 and TRBJ2-2; 14 bases are shared with TRBD2. Germline loops: CDR1 MNHEY, CDR2 SMNVEV (reference sequence). V dropped 6 bases and J dropped 3; count of bases not matched to a gene: 6. The length of the CDR3 is 17 residues. DNA of the CDR3: TGTGCCAGCAGGACTAGCGGGAGGGCAGGGGACACCGGGGAGCTGTTTTTT. Translated: CASRTSGRAGDTGELFF.

This chain connects TRBV7-9 to TRBJ1-1; TRBD1 matches at 7 bases. The CDR3 is made up of 15 amino acids. The V gene's germline CDR1 is SEHNR and CDR2 FQNEAQ (reference sequence). V dropped 5 bases and J dropped 3; count of bases not matched to a gene: 9. CDR3 sequence reads: CASSPWRGQDTEAFF. CDR3 bases: TGTGCCAGCAGCCCCTGGAGGGGGCAGGACACTGAAGCTTTCTTT. Drawing the rest from reference TRBV7-9 and TRBJ1-1, the complete variable domain is DTGVSQNPRHKITKRGQNVTFRCDPISEHNRLYWYRQTLGQGPEFLTYFQNEAQLEKSRLLSDRFSAERPKGSFSTLEIQRTEQGDSAMYLCASSPWRGQDTEAFFGQGTRLTVV.

This chain links TRBV6-4 with TRBJ1-2, with 7 positions matching TRBD1. V dropped 6 bases and J dropped 4; count of bases not matched to a gene: 11. The germline V gene encodes CDR1 MRHNA and CDR2 SNTAGT. This CDR3 is built from 15 residues. The CDR3 here is CASSPQTGSGYGYTF. The DNA of the CDR3 is TGTGCCAGCAGCCCCCAGACAGGGTCGGGCTATGGCTACACCTTC.